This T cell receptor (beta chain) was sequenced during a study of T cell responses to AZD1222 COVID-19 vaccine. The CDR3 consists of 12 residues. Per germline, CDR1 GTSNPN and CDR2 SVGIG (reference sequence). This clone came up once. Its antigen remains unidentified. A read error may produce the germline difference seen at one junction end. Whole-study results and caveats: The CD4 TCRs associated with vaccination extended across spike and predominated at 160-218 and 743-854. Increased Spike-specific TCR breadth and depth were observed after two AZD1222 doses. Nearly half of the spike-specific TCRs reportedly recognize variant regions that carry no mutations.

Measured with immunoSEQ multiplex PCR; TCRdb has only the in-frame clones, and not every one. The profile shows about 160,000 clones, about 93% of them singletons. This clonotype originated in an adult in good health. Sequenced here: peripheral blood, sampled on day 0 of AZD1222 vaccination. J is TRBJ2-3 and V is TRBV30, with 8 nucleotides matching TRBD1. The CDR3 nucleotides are TGTGCCTGGAGGACGGGCAGGGGGCCCACAGTTTTT. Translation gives CAWRTGRGPTVF.